This TCR beta chain is drawn from a study of shared clonotypes between healthy human individuals. Notes on the study in general: Sampling covered nothing but blood. Tissue TCR repertoires likely differ from those found in blood.

Donors were healthy HIV-negative adults without recent acute infections or vaccinations. Libraries were prepared by immunoSEQ multiplex PCR; TCRdb keeps only in-frame clonotypes and omits some of them. Here the sample spans roughly 510,000 clones, about 75% being singletons. For this clone: Its target is unknown.

The TCR was taken from a woman between 40 and 55 years old in good health. Some clones in this sample may be carry-over from other donors' samples. The sample consisted of PBMCs.

The CDR3 loop reads CASSDRTGVGYTF. CDR3 nucleotides: TGTGCCAGCAGTGATCGGACAGGGGTAGGCTACACCTTC. The chain carries TRBV2 and TRBJ1-2; 9 nucleotides match TRBD1. Germline CDR1 is SNHLY and CDR2 is FYNNEI. Losses at the gene ends were 3 bases for V and 8 bases for J; bases not matched to a gene: 4. The CDR3 contains 13 residues.